Listed below are T cell receptor beta chains from one sample, sequenced in a study of blood T cell repertoires in COVID-19. TCRdb's copy holds only in-frame clones and misses some; the assay was immunoSEQ multiplex PCR. The table lists some 120,000 clones, around 80% of them singletons. Sample: peripheral blood. These receptors were collected from a man in his sixties or seventies with active or convalescent COVID-19. Each CDR3 is given with its conserved first and last residue. A D gene is named only where the DNA matches it firmly. Part of the rows lack a size; the others show once, few, many or a class for expanded clones.

>18|TRBD2|TRBV18|.|TRBJ2-2
CASSPVLAGVINTGELFF
TGTGCCAGCTCACCAGTACTAGCGGGAGTGATCAACACCGGGGAGCTGTTTTTT
>12|.|TRBV6-1|.|TRBJ1-1
CASSSLGSEAFF
TGTGCCAGCAGTTCACTGGGCTCTGAAGCTTTCTTT
>16|.|TRBV3-1/TRBV3-2|.|TRBJ1-2
CASSQGGGSYYYGYTF
TGTGCCAGCAGCCAAGGGGGGGGCAGTTACTACTATGGCTACACCTTC
>13|TRBD1|TRBV6-2/TRBV6-3|once|TRBJ2-7
CASSYRDRDEQYF
TGTGCCAGCAGTTACCGGGACAGGGACGAGCAGTACTTC
>14|TRBD2|TRBV7-3|.|TRBJ2-1
CASSLRGSFNEQFF
TGTGCCAGCAGCTTACGCGGGAGTTTTAATGAGCAGTTCTTC
>16|TRBD1|TRBV9|.|TRBJ1-1
CASSVEPGGFTTEAFF
TGTGCCAGCAGCGTAGAGCCAGGGGGTTTTACCACTGAAGCTTTCTTT
>13|.|TRBV11-2|.|TRBJ2-7
CASSLGRTYEQYF
TGTGCCAGCAGCTTGGGGAGGACCTACGAGCAGTACTTC
>15|.|TRBV25-1|.|TRBJ1-1
CASSEEGAANTEAFF
TGTGCCAGCAGTGAAGAAGGGGCGGCGAACACTGAAGCTTTCTTT
>15|.|TRBV7-2|once|TRBJ1-2
CASSLQGSRENGYTF
TGTGCCAGCAGCCTACAGGGAAGTAGAGAAAATGGCTACACCTTC
>18|TRBD1|TRBV3-1/TRBV3-2|.|TRBJ2-6
CASSQASRGISGANVLTF
TGTGCCAGCAGCCAAGCGTCCAGGGGGATTTCTGGGGCCAACGTCCTGACTTTC
>13|.|TRBV28|.|TRBJ1-2
CATQPGLKVGYTF
TGTGCCACCCAGCCGGGACTCAAAGTTGGCTACACCTTC
>16|TRBD1|TRBV11-1|.|TRBJ1-3
CASSWAGTVSGNTIYF
TGTGCCAGCAGCTGGGCCGGGACAGTATCCGGAAACACCATATATTTT
>14|.|TRBV6-5|.|TRBJ1-5
CASSYSEGDQPQHF
TGTGCCAGCAGTTACTCCGAAGGGGATCAGCCCCAGCATTTT
>14|.|TRBV14|.|TRBJ1-1
CASSQSGTGTQAFF
TGTGCCAGCAGCCAGTCTGGGACCGGGACACAAGCTTTCTTT
>13|.|TRBV7-2|few|TRBJ1-1
CASSLVINTEAFF
TGTGCCAGCAGCTTAGTTATTAACACTGAAGCTTTCTTT
>15|.|TRBV18|.|TRBJ1-5
CASSPGLNSNQPQHF
TGTGCCAGCTCACCAGGCCTGAATAGCAATCAGCCCCAGCATTTT
>12|.|TRBV30|.|TRBJ1-1
CAWSRGGTEAFF
TGTGCCTGGAGCCGGGGGGGCACTGAAGCTTTCTTT
>16|.|TRBV3-1/TRBV3-2|.|TRBJ2-2
CASSQGGSINTGELFF
TGTGCCAGCAGCCAAGGGGGCAGTATCAACACCGGGGAGCTGTTTTTT
>13|.|TRBV10-3|.|TRBJ1-5
CAISEVDNQPQHF
TGTGCCATCAGTGAAGTAGATAATCAGCCCCAGCATTTT
>15|TRBD2|TRBV6-5|.|TRBJ2-7
CASSLGLAAAYEQYF
TGTGCCAGCAGTCTCGGACTAGCGGCTGCCTACGAGCAGTACTTC
>14|.|TRBV3-1/TRBV3-2|.|TRBJ1-2
CASSQVPTRNGYTF
TGTGCCAGCAGCCAGGTGCCTACTAGGAATGGCTACACCTTC
>19|TRBD1|TRBV10-3|.|TRBJ1-5
CAISEFRNPGQGGNQPQHF
TGTGCCATCAGTGAGTTCCGTAACCCGGGACAGGGAGGCAATCAGCCCCAGCATTTT
>15|TRBD2|TRBV14|.|TRBJ2-5
CASSQGAGGFETQYF
TGTGCCAGCAGCCAAGGTGCGGGAGGGTTTGAGACCCAGTACTTC
>15|.|TRBV3-1/TRBV3-2|.|TRBJ1-1
CASSQDPGYDIEAFF
TGTGCCAGCAGCCAAGATCCCGGATACGACATTGAAGCTTTCTTT